These 20 T cell receptor beta chains share one sample of origin, sequenced in a study of identical twins. In TCRdb, the 5' RACE reads were re-called with MiXCR into one record per CDR3 protein. The sample lists 1.5 million to 2 million distinct CDR3 sequences, about 32% occurring once. Material: cord blood. The origin of the receptors is a newborn girl in good health.

This clonotype occurred a few times. The gene calls are TRBV6-2 or TRBV6-3 and TRBJ2-4; 8 positions match TRBD2. The V segment lost 2 bases and the J segment 0 bases; nucleotides outside the gene matches: 12. The CDR3 extends over 19 amino acids. CDR1 and CDR2 from the germline V gene are MNHEY and SVGEGT. The CDR3 DNA reads as TGTGCCAGCAGTTACCCCGCGGGAGGCCAGCCCTTAGCCAAAAACATTCAGTACTTC. Translating it yields CASSYPAGGQPLAKNIQYF.

This clonotype was seen more than once but under ten times. The V and J genes are TRBV20-1 and TRBJ2-7; perhaps TRBD1 as D (5 bases). Looked up from germline, CDR1 is DFQATT and CDR2 is SNEGSKA (reference sequence). V was trimmed by 3 bases and J by 1 base, leaving 16 bases between them. CDR3 length equals 15 residues. CDR3 protein: CSASPRWGMSYEQYF. CDR3 nucleotide sequence: TGCAGTGCTAGTCCCCGCTGGGGCATGTCCTACGAGCAGTACTTC.

This clonotype was recorded a few times. V usage is TRBV20-1 and J usage is TRBJ2-5, with 9 bases lining up with TRBD1. The CDR3 runs to 14 residues. Germline V gene data show CDR1 as DFQATT and CDR2 as SNEGSKA (reference sequence). Trimming cost V 3 bases and J 11 bases; bases outside gene matches: 13. In DNA, the CDR3 is TGCAGTGCTAGTTGGGGACAGGGCTCCTACGGGCAGTACTTC. Translating it yields CSASWGQGSYGQYF.

The chain links TRBV6-6 to TRBJ2-2, with D perhaps TRBD1 (6 bases). Germline CDR1 is MNHNY and CDR2 is SVGAGI (reference sequence). V lost 5 bases to trimming and J lost 3 bases, with 13 bases between them. This CDR3 is 15 amino acids long. This CDR3 is CASSLQGGDTGELFF. The CDR3 bases are TGTGCCAGCAGTCTCCAAGGGGGTGACACCGGGGAGCTGTTTTTT.

This clonotype was seen many times. The chain has TRBV27 and TRBJ2-1, with 15 bases fitting TRBD2. Germline trimming cut 4 bases from V and 7 bases from J; bases unmatched to any gene: 2. Germline CDR1 MNHEY, CDR2 SMNVEV (reference sequence). The CDR3 consists of 15 residues. The CDR3 DNA reads as TGTGCCAGCAGTTCCGGGACTAGCGGGAGGAATGAGCAGTTCTTC. Translated: CASSSGTSGRNEQFF.

This chain connects TRBV7-2 to TRBJ2-4, with D tentatively TRBD2 (7 bases). The CDR3 extends over 16 amino acids. Germline-derived CDR1 and CDR2 are SGHTA and FQGNSA. The V end was cut by 2 bases, the J end by 0 bases, with 11 bases between. The CDR3: CASSLREGVAKNIQYF. CDR3 nucleotide sequence: TGTGCCAGCAGCTTAAGGGAGGGGGTAGCCAAAAACATTCAGTACTTC.

The chain employs TRBV7-6 and TRBJ1-2, with TRBD1 identical over 8 bases. Germline CDR1 SGHVS, CDR2 FNYEAQ. The CDR3 runs to 18 residues. Trimming cost V 5 bases and J 4 bases; bases outside gene matches: 18. The CDR3, as DNA: TGTGCCAGCAGCCCCTACGGCAGGGGGCTTGTGGAATCCTATGGCTACACCTTC. Amino acids: CASSPYGRGLVESYGYTF.

The rearrangement links TRBV19 to TRBJ1-2; 7 positions agree with TRBD1. CDR1 is LNHDA and CDR2 is SQIVND in the germline V gene (reference sequence). J lost 3 bases, V lost 0 bases, and 4 bases had no gene match. The CDR3 is made up of 15 amino acids. The chain's CDR3 is CASSIDTTGDYGYTF. DNA for the CDR3: TGTGCCAGTAGTATAGACACAACAGGGGACTATGGCTACACCTTC.

Details on this clonotype: A read error is possible here, since a much larger clone lies one base away. The chain employs TRBV29-1 and TRBJ2-3; tentative D call: TRBD2 (5 bases). Germline V gives CDR1 SQVTM, CDR2 ANQGSEA. CDR3 length equals 12 residues. In DNA form, the CDR3 reads TGCGGCGTTGCGAGGGCGGAAGGTACGCAGTATTTT. This sequence encodes CGVARAEGTQYF.

The chain employs TRBV9 and TRBJ2-2; 9 nucleotides match TRBD2. The CDR3 has 15 amino acids. Germline lookup yields CDR1 SGDLS and CDR2 YYNGEE. The junction had 6 bases not matched to a gene; V was cut back by 4 bases and J by 5 bases. The CDR3 protein is CASSQREAGTGELFF. CDR3 bases: TGTGCCAGCAGCCAGCGGGAGGCGGGGACCGGGGAGCTGTTTTTT.

The chain has TRBV12-3 or TRBV12-4 and TRBJ1-1, with D perhaps matching TRBD1 (6 bases). The V gene lost 7 bases and the J gene lost 1 base, with 16 bases spanning the gap. This CDR3 comprises 15 residues. CDR3 sequence reads: CASTPGGHRNTEAFF. CDR3 coding DNA: TGTGCCAGCACCCCGGGGGGACATAGGAACACTGAAGCTTTCTTT.

This chain links TRBV6-1 with TRBJ1-5; D not resolved. The V gene lost 4 bases and the J gene lost 6 bases, with 10 bases spanning the gap. CDR1 is MNHNS, CDR2 SASEGT, per germline. This CDR3 region has 13 residues. CDR3 nucleotides: TGTGCCAGCAGTGCCGAAGTTGGTCAGCCCCAGCATTTT. Translation gives CASSAEVGQPQHF.

This clonotype turned up a few times. The V gene is TRBV20-1, the J gene TRBJ2-1, with 8 bases fitting TRBD2. The CDR3 has 12 residues. Trimming took 5 bases from V and 5 from J; bases not matched to a gene: 2. Germline V gene lookup returns CDR1 DFQATT and CDR2 SNEGSKA (reference sequence). CDR3 in amino acids: CSAGAGDNEQFF. The CDR3 region has the DNA TGCAGTGCTGGAGCGGGAGACAATGAGCAGTTCTTC.

This clonotype was seen a few times. This chain joins TRBV28 and TRBJ2-4; 10 bases match TRBD1. The J call may be in error: the DNA end matches TRBJ2-7 better. The CDR3 spans 15 residues. The germline gives CDR1 MDHEN, CDR2 SYDVKM. CDR3 DNA: TGTGCCAGCAGTTACGGGGACAGGGGCTTGGTCGAGCAGTACTTC. As protein: CASSYGDRGLVEQYF.

In this sample, this clonotype turned up a few times. The rearrangement joins TRBV18 to TRBJ2-5; a weak D match, TRBD2 (7 bases). The germline gives CDR1 KGHSH, CDR2 LQKENI. Trimming removed 4 bases from V and 2 bases from J, with 17 bases in between. The CDR3 spans 16 residues. The CDR3 sequence: CASSRSGGLNQETQYF. As DNA, the CDR3 is TGTGCCAGCTCACGATCGGGGGGCCTAAATCAAGAGACCCAGTACTTC.

A note on this clonotype: The junction shows a germline mismatch at one end, possibly a read error. This sequence joins TRBV20-1 and TRBJ2-7, with 9 bases lining up with TRBD1. Germline CDR1 is DFQATT and CDR2 is SNEGSKA (reference sequence). The CDR3 is 13 amino acids. The CDR3 sequence is CGATGTGFYEQYF. In DNA, the CDR3 is TGCGGTGCTACCGGGACAGGGTTCTACGAGCAGTACTTC.

This sequence joins TRBV24-1 and TRBJ2-5; D is possibly TRBD1 or TRBD2 (5 bases each). The CDR3 sequence is 16 residues long. In germline, CDR1 is KGHDR, CDR2 SFDVKD. The ends were cut back, 3 bases at V and 4 bases at J, with 17 bases in the middle. CDR3 in amino acids: CATSDPGHGNGETQYF. As DNA, the CDR3 is TGTGCCACCAGTGATCCAGGACACGGGAATGGAGAGACCCAGTACTTC.

The chain is built from TRBV6-1 and TRBJ1-2; tentative D call: TRBD1 (6 bases). V gave up 4 bases and J gave up 4 bases, with 13 bases separating them. The germline V gene has CDR1 MNHNS and CDR2 SASEGT. The CDR3 loop spans 14 amino acids. CDR3 amino acids: CASSAPRGPYGYTF. DNA for the CDR3: TGTGCCAGCAGTGCACCGCGGGGGCCCTATGGCTACACCTTC.

The chain links TRBV6-5 to TRBJ1-2; D may be TRBD1 (5 bases). CDR3 length: 16 residues. Germline V gene data show CDR1 as MNHEY and CDR2 as SVGAGI. The V gene lost 0 bases and the J gene lost 7 bases, with 18 bases spanning the gap. The CDR3, as DNA: TGTGCCAGCAGTTACTCGTTCAGCGGGGGGGTAGGTGGCTACACCTTC. This translates into CASSYSFSGGVGGYTF.

Notes on this clonotype: A junction boundary mismatches the germline segment, possibly from a read error. The genes are TRBV20-1 and TRBJ2-5; 7 bases align to TRBD1. The J call may be in error: the DNA end matches TRBJ2-7 better. This CDR3 contains 15 residues. CDR1 and CDR2 (germline): DFQATT, SNEGSKA (reference sequence). Here the CDR3 DNA reads TGTAGTGCTAGAGGGAAGGAGAGGGGGCCTTACGAGCAGTACTTC. This sequence encodes CSARGKERGPYEQYF.